This T cell receptor (beta chain) is drawn from a study of blood T cell repertoires in COVID-19 (dated by TCRdb to 2020 to 2022). Background for the entire study: The collaborator samples originated in the United States, Italy and Spain and spanned the acute and convalescent phases of COVID-19. The prospective study material was composed of cDNA or gDNA derived from T cells, B-cell-depleted T cells, or PBMCs. Subjects who had been exposed to COVID-19, were actively infected with it, or had recovered from it provided the deeply sampled blood TCRbeta repertoires that made up the dataset. The repertoires were made available in a free public database intended to serve as a resource for research on the immune response to SARS-CoV-2. The samples were drawn from two sources: the first 160 participants of the ongoing ImmuneRACE study, and approximately 1,300 subjects contributed by 6 global collaborators. Sample metadata almost always included a de-identified subject ID, COVID-19 status, age in years and sex. Where available, HLA class I and class II types were taken from metadata supplied by the sample provider and were not determined by assay-based typing. Broad study findings and their caveats: The quantity of clinical and demographic metadata differed by source and by participant and was supplied without curation.

Comment on this clone: No cognate antigen has been identified for it. Nothing much larger sits one base from this clone, and base qualities are not available.

The CDR3, from cysteine to phenylalanine, totals 18 residues. The entry retains the CDR3 DNA only, 54 bases that are in frame from base 1. V was cut back by 0 bases and J by 2 bases, leaving a gap of 15 bases between them. The germline V gene specifies SGDLS as CDR1 and YYNGEE as CDR2. In the prospective study, participants were roughly 18 to 95 years old, resided in 25 or so geographic areas of the United States, and were enrolled through a virtual design. To assign participants to cohorts, the prospective study relied on clinical history that participants themselves reported in a screening survey and a study questionnaire. ImmuneRACE Cohort 3 recovered participants were defined by two consecutive negative NP/OP PCR tests, healthcare professional clearance, or symptom resolution. Mobile phlebotomists in the prospective study collected whole blood, serum and a nasopharyngeal or oropharyngeal swab from every participant. Over an approximately 2-month period, participants in the prospective study had the option of providing additional blood draws and questionnaires. Blood samples from the prospective study were shipped frozen or at room temperature prior to DNA extraction.

The immunoSEQ Assay, a bias-controlled multiplex PCR, was used to amplify TCRbeta CDR3 regions from genomic DNA. The source study handled its data this way. Nucleated cell counts per sample were estimated from amplification of reference gene primers within the assay. To quantify the absolute abundance of each unique TCRbeta CDR3 rearrangement, sequence reads were collapsed and filtered. For each sample, productive Simpson clonality was calculated as the square root of Simpson's diversity index over productive rearrangements. TCRdb took over this immuneACCESS table, retaining in-frame rearrangements with V and J assigned. Such tables are incomplete; in checked studies, under half of the missing clones stem from an unresolved V gene, and the remainder is unexplained. V and J calls and clone size are those listed in that table; D and trimming were worked out from the DNA. This sample gives 250,000 to 350,000 clones in total; roughly nine tenths of them show up just once. The leading ten clones occupy less than 6% of the sample.

The chain is made from TRBV9 and TRBJ2-6; a tentative D call is TRBD1 (5 bases match). The source of this sequence is a woman aged 25 to 39 who had recovered from COVID-19. The sequenced sample was PBMCs or T cells enriched from blood (not recorded which). The DNA is TGTGCCAGCAGCGTAGCAGGCAGGGTTAGACCTGGGGCCAACGTCCTGACTTTC. Translated, this is CASSVAGRVRPGANVLTF.